The 28 T cell receptor beta chains given below trace back to one sample, sequenced in a study of blood T cell repertoires in COVID-19 (dated by TCRdb to between 2020 and 2021). Library prep was done by the immunoSEQ multiplex PCR assay. What TCRdb holds here is the immuneACCESS table cut down to in-frame rearrangements. Part of the clones is not present; checked against another copy, under half of the missing clones reflect an unresolved V gene, and the others are unexplained. This sample comprises roughly 200,000 clones, 87% of them detected only once. Jointly, the top ten make up roughly 7.1% of the sample. The sequencing sample was made of PBMCs or T cells enriched from blood (not recorded which). The receptor source for this set is a man under 40 in a cohort exposed to, infected with or recovered from COVID-19 (not recorded which).

CDR3 residues: CASTPGTGFYEQYF. CDR3 DNA sequence: TGTGCCAGTACGCCCGGGACAGGCTTCTACGAGCAGTACTTC. This chain links TRBV19 with TRBJ2-7; 8 bases are shared with TRBD1. V dropped 7 bases and J dropped 3; count of bases not matched to a gene: 8. This CDR3 is built from 14 residues. Per the germline V gene, CDR1 is LNHDA and CDR2 is SQIVND (reference sequence).

The V gene is TRBV24-1, the J gene TRBJ2-3; 10 bases align to TRBD2. The CDR3 totals 16 residues. Trimming at V came to 0 bases and at J to 3 bases, leaving 2 bases not matched to a gene. CDR1 and CDR2 (germline): KGHDR, SFDVKD. CDR3 sequence reads: CATSDLTSGETDTQYF. CDR3 nucleotides: TGTGCCACCAGTGATTTGACTAGCGGGGAAACAGATACGCAGTATTTT.

This chain uses TRBV11-2 with TRBJ2-5; 7 bases agree with TRBD2. J lost 5 bases, V lost 2 bases, and 5 bases had no gene match. Germline loops: CDR1 SGHAT, CDR2 FQNNGV. The CDR3 consists of 14 residues. Here the CDR3 DNA reads TGTGCCAGCAGCTTACAGACTAGCTCGGAGACCCAGTACTTC. This encodes CASSLQTSSETQYF.

The V and J genes are TRBV11-2 and TRBJ1-3; D is possibly TRBD1 (5 bases). The V gene's germline CDR1 is SGHAT and CDR2 FQNNGV. Trimming took off 1 base at V and 2 bases at J, with 12 bases between the two ends. CDR3 length: 16 residues. The CDR3 nucleotides read TGTGCCAGCAGCTTAGCTGGCCGGGGGGCTGGAAACACCATATATTTT. This gives the protein CASSLAGRGAGNTIYF.

This rearrangement joins TRBV15 to TRBJ1-2, with 7 bases aligning to TRBD1. V lost 8 bases to trimming and J lost 0 bases; unmatched junction nucleotides: 6. This CDR3 comprises 14 residues. Germline loops: CDR1 LNHNV, CDR2 YYDKDF (reference sequence). The CDR3 nucleotides are TGTGCCACCTCCGGGACAGCATCTAACTATGGCTACACCTTC. Protein product: CATSGTASNYGYTF.

The V and J genes are TRBV28 and TRBJ2-1; 11 bases align to TRBD2. J lost 6 bases, V lost 4 bases, and 8 bases had no gene match. Germline V gene sequence: CDR1 MDHEN, CDR2 SYDVKM. The CDR3 extends over 16 amino acids. CDR3 region: CASSYSGRARTNEQFF. The CDR3 coding sequence is TGTGCCAGCAGTTATAGCGGGAGGGCTCGTACCAATGAGCAGTTCTTC.

The chain is built from TRBV19 and TRBJ2-1; TRBD1 agrees at 8 bases. Trimming at V came to 4 bases and at J to 6 bases, leaving 2 bases not matched to a gene. Looked up from germline, CDR1 is LNHDA and CDR2 is SQIVND (reference sequence). CDR3 size: 13 residues. The CDR3: CASSTDRVNEQFF. The CDR3 DNA sequence: TGTGCCAGTAGTACGGACAGGGTCAATGAGCAGTTCTTC.

The chain has TRBV7-3 and TRBJ1-1; D unresolved. Germline assignment: CDR1 SGHTA and CDR2 FQGTGA. V lost 1 base, J lost 7 bases, and 10 bases lay in between. The CDR3 consists of 13 residues. CDR3 coding DNA: TGTGCCAGCAGCTTAAATCCGAGGCTTGAAGCTTTCTTT. Translated: CASSLNPRLEAFF.

The table lists this clone with a few counts. The V call is TRBV7-2, the J call TRBJ2-4, with 8 positions matching TRBD2. J lost 1 base, V lost 2 bases, and 10 bases had no gene match. This CDR3 contains 18 residues. Germline V gene data show CDR1 as SGHTA and CDR2 as FQGNSA. CDR3 in DNA: TGTGCCAGCAGCTTATTTCCGGGACTAGACGATGCCAAAAACATTCAGTACTTC. Encoded protein: CASSLFPGLDDAKNIQYF.

This clone was seen a handful of times. The gene calls are TRBV5-1 and TRBJ1-2; D unclear. CDR3 length equals 12 residues. V was trimmed by 1 base and J by 6 bases, leaving 7 bases between them. From germline, CDR1 is SGHRS and CDR2 YFSETQ. CDR3 nucleotides: TGCGCCAGCAGCTTGTCGTCAGATGGCTACACCTTC. It yields the protein CASSLSSDGYTF.

The genes are TRBV4-1 and TRBJ1-4; 9 bases are a match to TRBD1. This CDR3 region has 15 residues. The J segment lost 7 bases and the V segment lost 6 bases, leaving 9 bases of the junction unmatched. Germline V CDR1 and CDR2: MGHRA, YSYEKL. The CDR3 DNA follows: TGCGCCAGCAGTCAACTCGGGACAGGGATTGAAAAACTGTTTTTT. Translation gives CASSQLGTGIEKLFF.

The chain joins TRBV9 to TRBJ2-3; the D is unclear. The CDR3 has 13 residues. The germline V gene has CDR1 SGDLS and CDR2 YYNGEE. Trimming took off 4 bases at V and 2 bases at J, with 8 bases between the two ends. The CDR3 is CASSLVLTDTQYF. CDR3 DNA: TGTGCCAGCAGCCTAGTTCTCACAGATACGCAGTATTTT.

The chain is built from TRBV5-1 and TRBJ2-7; TRBD2 matches 9 bases. The CDR3 runs 17 residues. The V segment lost 3 bases and the J segment 4 bases; nucleotides outside the gene matches: 14. Germline loops: CDR1 SGHRS, CDR2 YFSETQ. The CDR3 nucleotides are TGCGCCAGCAGCTCGTTCCATAGCGGGGGAATCAATTACGAGCAGTACTTC. It codes for CASSSFHSGGINYEQYF.

V is TRBV29-1 and J is TRBJ2-3, with 14 bases that match TRBD2. CDR3 size: 15 residues. Germline V CDR1 and CDR2: SQVTM, ANQGSEA. CDR3 sequence (DNA): TGCAGTGGAGGACTAGCGGGAGGCCCCGGGAATACGCAGTATTTT. Translating gives CSGGLAGGPGNTQYF.

The chain carries TRBV5-1 and TRBJ1-1, with D possibly TRBD1 on 5 matching bases. Germline V gene data show CDR1 as SGHRS and CDR2 as YFSETQ. The CDR3 has 16 amino acids. V was pared by 3 bases and J by 3 bases, with 18 bases between. CDR3 nucleotides: TGCGCCAGCAGCTCTGCGACCTTCCCGGGGGACACTGAAGCTTTCTTT. Protein sequence: CASSSATFPGDTEAFF.

This rearrangement joins TRBV7-9 to TRBJ2-1; 7 bases fit TRBD2. This CDR3 has 13 residues. CDR1 is SEHNR, CDR2 FQNEAQ, per germline (reference sequence). The ends lost 1 base at V and 7 bases at J; junction bases unmatched: 1. The CDR3 DNA reads TGTGCCAGCAGCTTAGTACTAGCGAATGAGCAGTTCTTC. Translating gives CASSLVLANEQFF.

The V gene is TRBV27, the J gene TRBJ2-3; 16 positions agree with TRBD2. Germline CDR1 is MNHEY and CDR2 is SMNVEV (reference sequence). V lost 6 bases, J lost 4 bases, and 4 bases stayed unmatched. This CDR3 is 16 amino acids long. The CDR3 protein is CASRGLAGGEADTQYF. The CDR3 bases are TGTGCCAGCAGGGGACTAGCGGGAGGGGAGGCAGATACGCAGTATTTT.

The chain combines TRBV2 with TRBJ2-7; no reliable D call. The CDR3 loop spans 12 amino acids. The ends were cut back, 7 bases at V and 3 bases at J, with 10 bases in the middle. Germline values: CDR1 SNHLY, CDR2 FYNNEI. The CDR3 sequence is CASKEQIYEQYF. The CDR3 DNA sequence: TGTGCCAGCAAGGAACAGATCTACGAGCAGTACTTC.

The chain combines TRBV5-4 with TRBJ1-1; the D is unclear. Germline CDR1 SGHNT, CDR2 YYREEE (reference sequence). Trimming cost V 0 bases and J 2 bases, with 11 bases left between them. The CDR3 is made up of 15 amino acids. This CDR3 reads CASSLGGNTNTEAFF. The CDR3 DNA follows: TGTGCCAGCAGCTTGGGCGGAAACACCAACACTGAAGCTTTCTTT.

The chain recombines TRBV11-2 with TRBJ2-7; 8 bases fit TRBD1. The CDR3 has 14 amino acids. The germline V gene encodes CDR1 SGHAT and CDR2 FQNNGV. Trimming removed 4 bases from V and 9 bases from J; junction bases left unmatched: 11. In DNA, the CDR3 is TGTGCCAGCAGCTCGGGACAGGCGACGATAGGGCAGTACTTC. Protein sequence: CASSSGQATIGQYF.

This clone was observed at least ten times. The gene calls are TRBV7-9 and TRBJ1-3; possibly TRBD1 for D (5 bases). The germline CDR1 and CDR2 sequences are SEHNR and FQNEAQ (reference sequence). The ends were cut back, 4 bases at V and 2 bases at J, with 9 bases in the middle. This CDR3 is 14 amino acids long. The CDR3 region has the DNA TGTGCCAGCAGCTCCCGCAGGGCTGGAAACACCATATATTTT. Protein sequence: CASSSRRAGNTIYF. Complete variable domain (other parts from reference TRBV7-9 and TRBJ1-3): DTGVSQNPRHKITKRGQNVTFRCDPISEHNRLYWYRQTLGQGPEFLTYFQNEAQLEKSRLLSDRFSAERPKGSFSTLEIQRTEQGDSAMYLCASSSRRAGNTIYFGEGSWLTVV.

This chain connects TRBV11-2 to TRBJ2-5, with a possible D match to TRBD1 (5 bases). The CDR3 covers 13 residues. V shed 0 bases and J shed 4 bases, with 6 bases lying between them. Germline lookup yields CDR1 SGHAT and CDR2 FQNNGV. This CDR3 reads CASSLDRAETQYF. CDR3 DNA sequence: TGTGCCAGCAGCTTAGACAGGGCAGAGACCCAGTACTTC.

This clone was counted a few times. J is TRBJ2-7 and V is TRBV5-1; 8 bases map to TRBD1. With 4 bases clipped from V and 2 bases from J, the junction kept 2 bases outside the gene matches. Germline CDR1 SGHRS, CDR2 YFSETQ. This CDR3 spans 13 amino acids. The CDR3: CASSRGQAYEQYF. CDR3 DNA sequence: TGCGCCAGCAGCCGGGGACAGGCCTACGAGCAGTACTTC.

The CDR3 DNA follows: TGTGCCAGAAGCGACAAGACCCGTTGTTGCGTGGAGCAGTACTTC. This sequence encodes CARSDKTRCCVEQYF. The rearrangement uses TRBV5-3 and TRBJ2-7, with D unresolved. TRBV5-3 is placed among ORFs of uncertain function. Deletions cut 4 bases from V and 7 bases from J, with 21 bases between. CDR3 length equals 15 residues.

V usage is TRBV9 and J usage is TRBJ2-5, with 9 nucleotides matching TRBD2. V shed 3 bases, J shed 1 base, and the junction held 1 base outside the gene matches. The CDR3 runs to 14 residues. The germline gives CDR1 SGDLS, CDR2 YYNGEE. The CDR3, as DNA: TGTGCCAGCAGCGCGACTAGCGGCCAAGAGACCCAGTACTTC. Translating it yields CASSATSGQETQYF.

The chain has TRBV29-1 and TRBJ1-2; D is ambiguous. CDR3 length equals 14 residues. Per the germline V gene, CDR1 is SQVTM and CDR2 is ANQGSEA. V lost 6 bases and J 6 bases, leaving 20 bases between the germline ends. The CDR3 loop is CSVSMSPLLDGYTF. DNA for the CDR3: TGCAGCGTCTCGATGTCGCCCCTGTTAGATGGCTACACCTTC.

This sequence joins TRBV13 and TRBJ1-2; D unclear. CDR1 and CDR2 from the germline V gene are PRHDT and FYEKMQ (reference sequence). V gave up 1 base and J gave up 0 bases, with 18 bases separating them. This CDR3 has 18 amino acids. The CDR3 loop reads CASSLEVNVNSTNYGYTF. The CDR3 DNA reads as TGTGCCAGCAGCTTAGAAGTTAATGTGAACAGCACTAACTATGGCTACACCTTC.

This clone is a singleton in its sample. The V call is TRBV10-2, the J call TRBJ2-3; no reliable D call. Trimming stripped 2 bases from V and 4 bases from J, with 10 bases between. Germline CDR1 is WSHSY and CDR2 is SAAADI. The CDR3 totals 14 residues. The CDR3 loop is CASSEKLRADTQYF. In nucleotides, the CDR3 is TGCGCCAGCAGTGAGAAGCTACGGGCAGATACGCAGTATTTT.